This T cell receptor beta chain was retrieved from a study of Tregs in tolerant kidney transplant recipients. Study outcomes and limitations: This study did not directly address biological reproducibility. Changing PCR primers prevented nucleotide comparison between some patients' samples.

Sequencing was performed with immunoSEQ multiplex PCR; in TCRdb, only in-frame clones are kept and a portion is missing. The table shows about 77,000 clones, with around 98% occurring only once. Remarks on this clone: The antigen is unknown.

Thawed PBMCs were FACS-sorted into unstimulated CD4+CD25+CD127- regulatory T cells, CD4+CD25- non-regulatory cells, CD4 and CD8 cells. Germline values: CDR1 MDHEN, CDR2 SYDVKM. V was clipped by 4 bases and J by 6 bases, with 11 bases between them. The CDR3 totals 13 residues. The TCR comes from a human donor who received a combined kidney and bone marrow transplant. Sequencing was performed on CD4+ T cells from blood, taken before the transplant. The chain employs TRBV28 and TRBJ2-3; D possibly corresponds to TRBD2 (6 bases). This chain's CDR3 is CASSSTSLDTQYF. The DNA for the CDR3 is TGTGCCAGCAGTTCGACTAGTCTGGATACGCAGTATTTT.